The clone carrying this T cell receptor (beta chain) was observed a handful of times. Its antigen is as yet unknown. V lost 5 bases and J lost 2, with 9 bases in between. CDR3 length: 14 residues. This specimen comes from a study of T cells after yellow fever vaccination. Study-level information: The SMART-Seq v4 Ultra Low Input method served to prepare the low-cell-number fractions. Study conclusions and caveats: After the booster, 96% of CD4 and about nine tenths of CD8 primary-response clones were re-detected. Abundant clonotypes from the bulk population could have been carried over as contaminants into FACS-sorted repertoires.

Production of TCR cDNA was by 5'RACE template switching, which also added a universal primer site and UMIs. TCRdb redid the calling of the 5' RACE reads with MiXCR, one entry per CDR3 protein. The sample contains a few hundred thousand distinct CDR3 sequences, 8% to 9.5% of which appear only once. The V gene is TRBV12-3 or TRBV12-4, the J gene TRBJ2-2; D not resolved. This receptor was identified in a young man who received the YFV17D yellow fever vaccine. The starting material was PBMCs, obtained roughly 46 days after the first yellow fever vaccination. CDR3: CASSRSINTGELFF. CDR3 nucleotides: TGTGCCAGCAGTCGCTCGATCAACACCGGGGAGCTGTTTTTT.